These 19 T cell receptor beta chains share one sample of origin, sequenced in a study of T cells after yellow fever vaccination (dated by TCRdb to 2018 to 2020). Library prep was done by 5' RACE. Sequencing instrument: Illumina HiSeq 2500. TCRdb itself trimmed the public reads at Q25 with fastp, ran MiXCR and retained productive beta chains. Each record represents a unique CDR3 protein, reported with the most common genes and DNA among its rows. This sample has almost 70,000 distinct CDR3 sequences in its table, and 5% to 6.5% of those were observed once. The ten largest clones capture less than 2.5% of the sample. Sample treatment or condition, as interpreted from the label and publication: live attenuated yellow fever vaccine strain. Sequencing used CD4+ T cells sorted from PBMCs, obtained less than 16 days after the first yellow fever vaccination. These TCRs come from a man younger than 35 who received the YFV17D yellow fever vaccine.

There are many counts of this clonotype. V gene TRBV3-1 combines with J gene TRBJ1-1; no firm D call. The CDR3 runs 14 residues. Looked up from germline, CDR1 is LGHDT and CDR2 is YNNKEL (reference sequence). V was cut by 0 bases and J by 5 bases, with 10 bases left in between. CDR3 in DNA: TGTGCCAGCAGCCAAGAAGGACGACGAACTGAAGCTTTCTTT. Its protein product is CASSQEGRRTEAFF. Based on the CDR3 plus reference TRBV3-1 and TRBJ1-1, the full variable domain is DTAVSQTPKYLVTQMGNDKSIKCEQNLGHDTMYWYKQDSKKFLKIMFSYNNKELIINETVPNRFSPKSPDKAHLNLHINSLELGDSAVYFCASSQEGRRTEAFFGQGTRLTVV.

As to this clonotype: A much larger clone differs from this one at a single base, so this may be a read error. J is TRBJ2-3 and V is TRBV11-1, with TRBD2 matching over 8 bases. Germline loops: CDR1 SGHAT, CDR2 FQDESV (reference sequence). The CDR3 spans 16 residues. The CDR3 DNA sequence: TGTGCCAGCCGGAGGGGGTACAGCGGGAGCACAGGTACGCAGTATTTT. Residues: CASRRGYSGSTGTQYF.

In its sample, this clonotype was seen many times. The chain couples TRBV10-3 to TRBJ2-1; 7 nucleotides agree with TRBD2. Germline CDR1 and CDR2: ENHRY and SYGVKD. The V segment lost 0 bases and the J segment 7 bases; nucleotides outside the gene matches: 6. The CDR3 length is 15 residues. In DNA form, the CDR3 reads TGTGCCATCAGTGAGTCATCAGCGGGGAGGAATGAGCAGTTCTTC. It translates to CAISESSAGRNEQFF.

At least ten counts were recorded for this clonotype. This rearrangement joins TRBV10-3 to TRBJ2-1, with 10 nucleotides matching TRBD2. CDR1 ENHRY and CDR2 SYGVKD come from the germline V gene. The CDR3 is 15 amino acids. Unmatched junction bases numbered 9, after V lost 10 bases and J lost 3 bases. DNA of the CDR3: TGTGCCACCGGGCCTAGCGGGGGCCACTACAATGAGCAGTTCTTC. Protein sequence: CATGPSGGHYNEQFF.

This clonotype has at least ten counts. The chain has TRBV27 and TRBJ1-5; possible D gene TRBD1, 5 bases. Germline V CDR1 and CDR2: MNHEY, SMNVEV (reference sequence). V lost 1 base and J lost 0, with 25 bases in between. CDR3 size: 21 residues. CDR3: CASSLYSLGGLGTDSNQPQHF. The DNA of the CDR3 is TGTGCCAGCAGTTTATATTCTTTGGGGGGACTCGGAACAGATAGCAATCAGCCCCAGCATTTT.

This clonotype was counted many times. This chain links TRBV7-2 with TRBJ2-3, with a possible D match to TRBD2 (5 bases). Trimming took off 2 bases at V and 8 bases at J, with 14 bases between the two ends. The CDR3 consists of 14 residues. Germline V lookup: CDR1 SGHTA, CDR2 FQGNSA. CDR3 residues: CASSLTGYRVTQYF. The CDR3 region has the DNA TGTGCCAGCAGCTTAACGGGGTATCGGGTTACGCAGTATTTT.

This clonotype was recorded at least ten times. The chain has TRBV20-1 and TRBJ1-2; D is unclear. V was cut by 3 bases and J by 3 bases, with 5 bases left in between. The CDR3 totals 11 residues. Looked up from germline, CDR1 is DFQATT and CDR2 is SNEGSKA (reference sequence). CDR3 nucleotides: TGCAGTGCTAGGGCCGACTATGGCTACACCTTC. Translated, it gives CSARADYGYTF.

The V gene is TRBV4-3, the J gene TRBJ2-3; no clear D. This CDR3 has 14 amino acids. The V end was cut by 3 bases, the J end by 2 bases, with 9 bases between. Looked up from germline, CDR1 is LGHNA and CDR2 is YSLEER. The CDR3 is CASSHTDLTDTQYF. The CDR3 DNA reads TGCGCCAGCAGCCATACGGACCTCACAGATACGCAGTATTTT.

This clonotype was seen repeatedly, ten times or more. The CDR3 DNA sequence: TGCGCCAGCAGCTCGGGACAGGGGATCACAGATACGCAGTATTTT. This codes for CASSSGQGITDTQYF. The chain has TRBV5-1 and TRBJ2-3; 10 bases align to TRBD1. Germline V gene sequence: CDR1 SGHRS, CDR2 YFSETQ. The V and J ends lost 3 bases and 2 bases, in that order; junction bases with no gene match: 3. The CDR3 loop spans 15 amino acids.

This clonotype was counted ten times or more. The chain carries TRBV20-1 and TRBJ2-1; possible D gene TRBD2, 6 bases. Germline CDR1 and CDR2: DFQATT and SNEGSKA (reference sequence). This CDR3 spans 16 amino acids. Trimming left V 5 bases short and J 0 bases short, with 17 bases between. The CDR3 DNA sequence: TGCAGTGCTTTTTCCGCGACTAGGGGCTCCTACAATGAGCAGTTCTTC. It yields the protein CSAFSATRGSYNEQFF.

The chain links TRBV7-2 to TRBJ2-6; no reliable D call. The V gene lost 1 base and the J gene lost 0 bases, with 7 bases spanning the gap. Looked up from germline, CDR1 is SGHTA and CDR2 is FQGNSA. CDR3 size: 16 residues. The CDR3 DNA follows: TGTGCCAGCAGCTTAGGACATTTCTCTGGGGCCAACGTCCTGACTTTC. Translating gives CASSLGHFSGANVLTF.

This clonotype has at least ten counts. The chain uses TRBV24-1 and TRBJ2-1; TRBD1 matches 9 bases. Trimming at V came to 7 bases and at J to 4 bases, leaving 7 bases not matched to a gene. CDR1 and CDR2 from the germline V gene are KGHDR and SFDVKD. This CDR3 comprises 15 residues. CDR3 protein: CATRPGTGSYNEQFF. The CDR3 nucleotides are TGTGCCACCAGGCCCGGGACAGGGTCGTACAATGAGCAGTTCTTC.

This clonotype occurred many times. This rearrangement joins TRBV5-1 to TRBJ2-7; D is unclear. The CDR3 loop spans 15 amino acids. Germline CDR1 and CDR2: SGHRS and YFSETQ. Trimming took off 1 base at V and 0 bases at J, with 11 bases between the two ends. The CDR3 spells CASSLSTELSYEQYF. Written as DNA, the CDR3 is TGCGCCAGCAGCTTGTCAACCGAACTCTCCTACGAGCAGTACTTC.

This clonotype was recorded many times. V usage is TRBV5-1 and J usage is TRBJ2-2, with 9 bases fitting TRBD1. Germline-derived CDR1 and CDR2 are SGHRS and YFSETQ. The trim removed 1 base at V and 5 bases at J, leaving 6 bases unmatched. The CDR3 has 16 residues. The CDR3 protein is CASSLSGQGNTGELFF. In DNA form, the CDR3 reads TGCGCCAGCAGCTTGTCGGGACAGGGTAATACCGGGGAGCTGTTTTTT.

This clonotype showed up many times. V usage is TRBV5-5 and J usage is TRBJ2-3; no clear D. Per germline, CDR1 SGHKS and CDR2 YYEKEE (reference sequence). Trimming cost V 4 bases and J 2 bases, with 14 bases left between them. The CDR3 loop spans 15 amino acids. The CDR3 spells CASSVGAADTDTQYF. The CDR3 DNA reads TGTGCCAGCAGCGTGGGCGCGGCTGACACAGATACGCAGTATTTT.

This clonotype has just a few counts. The genes are TRBV18 and TRBJ1-2; no definite D call. Trimming pared 3 bases from V and 5 bases from J, leaving 13 bases between. The CDR3 consists of 14 residues. Germline V gives CDR1 KGHSH, CDR2 LQKENI. CDR3 in DNA: TGTGCCAGCTCACCGGCAGAGGGAGGATATGGCTACACCTTC. This sequence encodes CASSPAEGGYGYTF.

This clonotype was recorded at least ten times. This chain joins TRBV2 and TRBJ1-5; D gene unclear. Deletions cut 10 bases from V and 9 bases from J, with 19 bases between. CDR3 length equals 13 residues. Per germline, CDR1 SNHLY and CDR2 FYNNEI. The CDR3 bases are TGTGCCACCAAACCGGGCCCCGGTTCGCCCCAGCATTTT. It codes for CATKPGPGSPQHF.

This clonotype was found many times. The chain employs TRBV6-5 and TRBJ1-1, with D possibly TRBD1 on 5 matching bases. This CDR3 region has 14 residues. V was pared by 4 bases and J by 1 base, with 10 bases between. The V gene's germline CDR1 is MNHEY and CDR2 SVGAGI. CDR3 region: CASSLLTGNTEAFF. The CDR3 nucleotides are TGTGCCAGCAGTTTATTAACAGGGAACACTGAAGCTTTCTTT.

This clonotype was seen many times. This chain joins TRBV15 and TRBJ2-5; D perhaps matches TRBD1 (6 bases). Between the trimmed V and J ends, which lost 0 bases and 3 bases, there was a span of 8 bases. Germline V lookup: CDR1 LNHNV, CDR2 YYDKDF (reference sequence). The CDR3 spans 14 residues. DNA for the CDR3: TGTGCCACCAGCAGAGAGGACAGAAAAGAGACCCAGTACTTC. Its translation: CATSREDRKETQYF.